The 10 T cell receptor beta chains listed next were all sequenced from one sample in a study of blood T cells in healthy people across ages. For the second PCR, which ran for roughly 6 to 12 cycles, a sample-barcoded 5' primer and a J-beta primer mix were used. Each CDR3 protein is one row after TCRdb ran MiXCR on the 5' RACE reads. The sample holds approximately 760,000 distinct CDR3 sequences, just under 25% seen once. These data also featured in a second study, about T cells of mothers and their children.

The specimen was blood. All receptors derive from a boy aged 5 to 17 in good health.

V is TRBV7-2 and J is TRBJ2-4; 12 bases map to TRBD2. The CDR3 consists of 15 residues. V shed 4 bases and J 6 bases; nucleotides not matched to a gene: 4. Germline assignment: CDR1 SGHTA and CDR2 FQGNSA. The CDR3 spells CASSSGLAGPNIQYF. In DNA form, the CDR3 reads TGTGCCAGCAGCTCGGGACTAGCGGGCCCAAACATTCAGTACTTC.

V gene TRBV6-1 combines with J gene TRBJ2-2; 10 nucleotides match TRBD2. CDR3 size: 16 residues. The germline V gene encodes CDR1 MNHNS and CDR2 SASEGT. With 3 bases clipped from V and 7 bases from J, the junction kept 8 bases outside the gene matches. CDR3 sequence (DNA): TGTGCCAGCAGTGACCAAGCGGGGGGGCATTTCGGGGAGCTGTTTTTT. Its protein product is CASSDQAGGHFGELFF.

The V and J genes are TRBV12-3 or TRBV12-4 and TRBJ2-2; weak D call: TRBD2 (6 bases). The CDR3 length is 14 residues. Trimming removed 5 bases at V and 6 bases at J, with 13 bases between. In nucleotides, the CDR3 is TGTGCCAGCAGTCCCCCTAGCGTTCCCGGGGAGCTGTTTTTT. It specifies CASSPPSVPGELFF.

V and J are TRBV7-9 and TRBJ2-6; D ambiguous. Trimming took off 1 base at V and 1 base at J, with 11 bases between the two ends. This CDR3 is built from 17 residues. Per the germline V gene, CDR1 is SEHNR and CDR2 is FQNEAQ (reference sequence). CDR3 loop: CASSLVDIESGANVLTF. CDR3 DNA: TGTGCCAGCAGCTTAGTGGATATTGAGTCTGGGGCCAACGTCCTGACTTTC. The complete variable domain, with remaining parts taken from reference TRBV7-9 and TRBJ2-6, reads DTGVSQNPRHKITKRGQNVTFRCDPISEHNRLYWYRQTLGQGPEFLTYFQNEAQLEKSRLLSDRFSAERPKGSFSTLEIQRTEQGDSAMYLCASSLVDIESGANVLTFGAGSRLTVL.

The chain is built from TRBV3-1 and TRBJ1-1; D is unresolved. Looked up from germline, CDR1 is LGHDT and CDR2 is YNNKEL (reference sequence). The CDR3 sequence is 16 residues long. The V and J ends lost 4 bases and 0 bases respectively, with 15 bases between them. This CDR3 reads CASSLQFTLMNTEAFF. The DNA of the CDR3 is TGTGCCAGCAGCCTGCAGTTCACCCTGATGAACACTGAAGCTTTCTTT. Based on the CDR3 plus reference TRBV3-1 and TRBJ1-1, the full variable domain is DTAVSQTPKYLVTQMGNDKSIKCEQNLGHDTMYWYKQDSKKFLKIMFSYNNKELIINETVPNRFSPKSPDKAHLNLHINSLELGDSAVYFCASSLQFTLMNTEAFFGQGTRLTVV.

This clonotype was seen more than once but under ten times. This rearrangement joins TRBV7-9 to TRBJ2-5; 7 bases are a match to TRBD2. The CDR3 extends over 14 amino acids. Germline-derived CDR1 and CDR2 are SEHNR and FQNEAQ (reference sequence). Trimming removed 5 bases from V and 5 bases from J; junction bases left unmatched: 8. The CDR3 sequence is CASSARDYWETQYF. The CDR3 nucleotides read TGTGCCAGCAGCGCCCGGGACTATTGGGAGACCCAGTACTTC.

This rearrangement joins TRBV10-3 to TRBJ1-2; D is possibly TRBD1 (5 bases). CDR1 and CDR2 from the germline V gene are ENHRY and SYGVKD. CDR3 length: 13 residues. Trimming shortened V by 4 bases and J by 8 bases, and 14 bases separated the two germline ends. CDR3 residues: CAISVGPEGGYTF. The CDR3 DNA sequence: TGTGCCATCAGTGTGGGACCGGAGGGAGGCTACACCTTC.

In this sample, this clonotype turned up a few times. V and J are TRBV7-2 and TRBJ2-3; D possibly corresponds to TRBD1 (7 bases). Looked up from germline, CDR1 is SGHTA and CDR2 is FQGNSA. The CDR3 spans 15 residues. Trimming cost V 5 bases and J 5 bases, with 17 bases left between them. The CDR3 DNA is TGTGCCAGCAGCAAGGGTCGACAGGGAGGAGATACGCAGTATTTT. It encodes CASSKGRQGGDTQYF.

This clonotype has only a few counts. The genes are TRBV28 and TRBJ2-3, with 9 nucleotides matching TRBD1. The junction had 4 bases not matched to a gene; V was cut back by 6 bases and J by 6 bases. The CDR3 has 13 residues. Germline V CDR1 and CDR2: MDHEN, SYDVKM. The CDR3 bases are TGTGCCAGCAGACAGGGGGCCGGGGATACGCAGTATTTT. This sequence encodes CASRQGAGDTQYF.

V is TRBV3-1 and J is TRBJ2-5, with 8 bases fitting TRBD1. The DNA end lines up better with TRBJ2-1; the J call may be wrong. CDR1 and CDR2 (germline): LGHDT, YNNKEL (reference sequence). The CDR3 loop spans 15 amino acids. CDR3 sequence reads: CASSQITQGAYEQFF. For the CDR3, the DNA is TGTGCCAGCAGCCAAATTACGCAGGGGGCCTATGAGCAGTTCTTC.